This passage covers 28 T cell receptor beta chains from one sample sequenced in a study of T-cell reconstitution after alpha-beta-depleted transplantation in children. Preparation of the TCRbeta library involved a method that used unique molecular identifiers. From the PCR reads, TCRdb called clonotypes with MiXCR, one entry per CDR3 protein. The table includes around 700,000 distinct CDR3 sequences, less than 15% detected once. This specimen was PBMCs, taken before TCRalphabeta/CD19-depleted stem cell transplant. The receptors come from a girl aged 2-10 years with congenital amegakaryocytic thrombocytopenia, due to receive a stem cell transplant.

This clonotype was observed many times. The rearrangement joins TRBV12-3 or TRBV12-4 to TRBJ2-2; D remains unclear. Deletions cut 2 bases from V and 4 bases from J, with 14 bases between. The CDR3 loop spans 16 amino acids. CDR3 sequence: CASSLIIAPSTGELFF. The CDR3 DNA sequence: TGTGCCAGCAGTTTAATCATAGCTCCGAGCACCGGGGAGCTGTTTTTT.

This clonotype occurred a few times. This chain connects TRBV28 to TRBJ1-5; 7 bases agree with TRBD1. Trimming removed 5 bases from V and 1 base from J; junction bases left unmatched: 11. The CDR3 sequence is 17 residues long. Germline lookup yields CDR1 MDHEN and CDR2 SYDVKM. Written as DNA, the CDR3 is TGTGCCAGCAGTGGATCTCGGACAGGTTGGAGCAATCAGCCCCAGCATTTT. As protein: CASSGSRTGWSNQPQHF.

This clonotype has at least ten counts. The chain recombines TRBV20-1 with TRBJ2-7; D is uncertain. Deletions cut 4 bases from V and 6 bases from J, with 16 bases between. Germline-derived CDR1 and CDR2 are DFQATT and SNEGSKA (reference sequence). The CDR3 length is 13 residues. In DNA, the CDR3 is TGCAGTGCTATCCGGGTCCCCCACGGCGAGCAGTACTTC. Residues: CSAIRVPHGEQYF.

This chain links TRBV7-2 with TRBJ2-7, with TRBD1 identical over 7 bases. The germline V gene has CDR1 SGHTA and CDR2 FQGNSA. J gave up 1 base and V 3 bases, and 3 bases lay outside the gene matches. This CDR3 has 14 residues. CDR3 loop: CASSLDRFSYEQYF. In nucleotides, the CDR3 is TGTGCCAGCAGCTTGGACAGGTTTTCCTACGAGCAGTACTTC. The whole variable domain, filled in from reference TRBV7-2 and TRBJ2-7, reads GAGVSQSPSNKVTEKGKDVELRCDPISGHTALYWYRQSLGQGLEFLIYFQGNSAPDKSGLPSDRFSAERTGGSVSTLTIQRTQQEDSAVYLCASSLDRFSYEQYFGPGTRLTVT.

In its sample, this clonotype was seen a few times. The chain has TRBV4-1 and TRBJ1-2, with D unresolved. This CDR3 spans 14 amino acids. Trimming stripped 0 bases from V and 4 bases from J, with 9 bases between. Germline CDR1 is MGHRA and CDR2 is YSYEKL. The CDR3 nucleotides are TGCGCCAGCAGCCAAGATCCAGGTGTCTATGGCTACACCTTC. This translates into CASSQDPGVYGYTF.

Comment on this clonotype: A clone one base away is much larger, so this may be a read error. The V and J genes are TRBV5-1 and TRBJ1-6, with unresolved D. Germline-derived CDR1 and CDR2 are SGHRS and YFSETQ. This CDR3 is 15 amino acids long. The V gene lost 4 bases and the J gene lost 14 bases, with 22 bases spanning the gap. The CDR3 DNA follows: TGCGCCAGCAGCACCGGGTCACCTCCCAATTTGGCCCTCCACTTT. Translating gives CASSTGSPPNLALHF.

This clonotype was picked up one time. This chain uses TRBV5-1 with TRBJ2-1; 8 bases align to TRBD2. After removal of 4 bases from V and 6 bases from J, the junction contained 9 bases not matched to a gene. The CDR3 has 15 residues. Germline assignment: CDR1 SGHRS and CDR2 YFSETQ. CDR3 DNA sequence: TGCGCCAGCAGCCGCGGAGGGACTAGAACCAATGAGCAGTTCTTC. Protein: CASSRGGTRTNEQFF.

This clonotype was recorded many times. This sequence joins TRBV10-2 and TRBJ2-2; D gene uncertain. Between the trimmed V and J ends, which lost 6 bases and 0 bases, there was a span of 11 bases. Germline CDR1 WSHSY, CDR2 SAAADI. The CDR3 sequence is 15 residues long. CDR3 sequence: CASRGPNPNTGELFF. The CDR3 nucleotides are TGCGCCAGCAGGGGTCCCAACCCGAACACCGGGGAGCTGTTTTTT.

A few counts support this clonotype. CDR3 amino acids: CSVEGRLAGEQETQYF. The CDR3 DNA sequence: TGCAGCGTTGAAGGTAGACTAGCGGGAGAACAAGAGACCCAGTACTTC. This sequence joins TRBV29-1 and TRBJ2-5, with TRBD2 identical over 12 bases. From germline, CDR1 is SQVTM and CDR2 ANQGSEA. The CDR3 runs to 16 residues. The J segment lost 2 bases and the V segment lost 1 base, leaving 5 bases of the junction unmatched.

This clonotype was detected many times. CDR3 coding DNA: TGCAGCGTTGAAGATCTGTACCAAGAGACCCAGTACTTC. The encoded protein is CSVEDLYQETQYF. The rearrangement uses TRBV29-1 and TRBJ2-5; D gene unclear. Trimming took off 0 bases at V and 0 bases at J, with 5 bases between the two ends. The CDR3 is made up of 13 amino acids. Germline assignment: CDR1 SQVTM and CDR2 ANQGSEA.

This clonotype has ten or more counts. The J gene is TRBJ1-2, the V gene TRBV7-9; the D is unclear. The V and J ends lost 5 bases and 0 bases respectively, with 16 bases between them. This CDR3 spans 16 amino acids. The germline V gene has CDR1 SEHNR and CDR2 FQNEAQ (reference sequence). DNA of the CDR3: TGTGCCAGCAGCGTAGTTTCAGGACTAGCTAACTATGGCTACACCTTC. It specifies CASSVVSGLANYGYTF.

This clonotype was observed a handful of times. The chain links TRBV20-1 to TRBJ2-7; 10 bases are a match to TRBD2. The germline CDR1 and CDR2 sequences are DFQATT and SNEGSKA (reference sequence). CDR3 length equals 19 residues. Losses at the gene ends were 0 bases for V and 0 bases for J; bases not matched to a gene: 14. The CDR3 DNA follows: TGCAGTGCTAGAGATTTTCGACTAGCGGGCCTGAGGAGCTCCTACGAGCAGTACTTC. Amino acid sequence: CSARDFRLAGLRSSYEQYF.

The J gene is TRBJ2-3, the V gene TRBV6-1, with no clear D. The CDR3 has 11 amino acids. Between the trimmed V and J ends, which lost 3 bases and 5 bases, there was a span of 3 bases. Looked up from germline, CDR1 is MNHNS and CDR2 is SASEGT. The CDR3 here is CASSDKDTQYF. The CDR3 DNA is TGTGCCAGCAGTGATAAAGATACGCAGTATTTT.

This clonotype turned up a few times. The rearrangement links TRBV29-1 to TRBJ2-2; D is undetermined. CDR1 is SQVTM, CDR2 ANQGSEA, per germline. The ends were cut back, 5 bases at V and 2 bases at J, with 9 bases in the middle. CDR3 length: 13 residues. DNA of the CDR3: TGCAGCGTTACGGCGGTTAACACCGGGGAGCTGTTTTTT. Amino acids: CSVTAVNTGELFF.

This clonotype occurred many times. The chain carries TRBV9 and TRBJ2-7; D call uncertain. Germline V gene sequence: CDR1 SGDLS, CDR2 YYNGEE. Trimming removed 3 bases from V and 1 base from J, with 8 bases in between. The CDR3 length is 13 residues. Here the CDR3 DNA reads TGTGCCAGCAGCGGCACAAGTTCCTACGAGCAGTACTTC. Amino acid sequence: CASSGTSSYEQYF.

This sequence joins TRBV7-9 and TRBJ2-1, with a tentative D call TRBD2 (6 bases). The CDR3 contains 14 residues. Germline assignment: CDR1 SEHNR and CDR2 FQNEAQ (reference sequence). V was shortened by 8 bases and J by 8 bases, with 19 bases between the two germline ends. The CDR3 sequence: CASAASAGFYEQFF. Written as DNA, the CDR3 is TGTGCCAGCGCTGCTTCTGCGGGATTCTATGAGCAGTTCTTC.

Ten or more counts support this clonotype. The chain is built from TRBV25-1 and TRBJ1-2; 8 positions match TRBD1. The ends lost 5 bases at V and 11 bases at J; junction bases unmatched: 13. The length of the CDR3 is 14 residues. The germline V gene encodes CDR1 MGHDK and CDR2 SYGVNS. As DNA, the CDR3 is TGTGCCAGCAGTCCCATTGTCGCTGACAGGGGATACACCTTC. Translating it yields CASSPIVADRGYTF.

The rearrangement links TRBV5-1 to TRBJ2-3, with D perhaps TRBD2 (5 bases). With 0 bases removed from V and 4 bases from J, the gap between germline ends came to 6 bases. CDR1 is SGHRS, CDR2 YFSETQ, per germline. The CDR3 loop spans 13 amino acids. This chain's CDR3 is CASSLVDSDTQYF. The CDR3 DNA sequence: TGCGCCAGCAGCTTGGTGGACTCAGATACGCAGTATTTT.

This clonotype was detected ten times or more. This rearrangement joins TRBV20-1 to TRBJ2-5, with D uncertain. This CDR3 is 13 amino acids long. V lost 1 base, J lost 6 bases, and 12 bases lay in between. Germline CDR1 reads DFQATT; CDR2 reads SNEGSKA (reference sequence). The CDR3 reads CSARGASIKTQYF. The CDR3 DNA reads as TGCAGTGCTAGAGGTGCCAGTATTAAGACCCAGTACTTC.

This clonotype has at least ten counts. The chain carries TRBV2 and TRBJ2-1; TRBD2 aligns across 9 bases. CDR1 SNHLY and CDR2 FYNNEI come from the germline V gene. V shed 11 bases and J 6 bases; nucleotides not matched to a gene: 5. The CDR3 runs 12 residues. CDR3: CAGSGSFNEQFF. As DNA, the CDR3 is TGTGCCGGTAGCGGGAGCTTCAATGAGCAGTTCTTC. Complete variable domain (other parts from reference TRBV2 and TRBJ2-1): EPEVTQTPSHQVTQMGQEVILRCVPISNHLYFYWYRQILGQKVEFLVSFYNNEISEKSEIFDDQFSVERPDGSNFTLKIRSTKLEDSAMYFCAGSGSFNEQFFGPGTRLTVL.

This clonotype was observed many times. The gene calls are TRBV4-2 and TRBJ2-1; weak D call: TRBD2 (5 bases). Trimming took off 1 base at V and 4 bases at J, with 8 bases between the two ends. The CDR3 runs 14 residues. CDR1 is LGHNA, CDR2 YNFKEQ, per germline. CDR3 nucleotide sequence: TGTGCCAGCAGCCAAGGGACGGGATACAATGAGCAGTTCTTC. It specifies CASSQGTGYNEQFF.

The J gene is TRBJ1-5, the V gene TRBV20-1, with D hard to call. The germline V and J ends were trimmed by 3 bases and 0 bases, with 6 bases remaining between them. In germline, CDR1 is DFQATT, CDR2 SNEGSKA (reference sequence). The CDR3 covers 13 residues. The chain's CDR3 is CSASSDSNQPQHF. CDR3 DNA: TGCAGTGCTAGCTCGGATAGCAATCAGCCCCAGCATTTT.

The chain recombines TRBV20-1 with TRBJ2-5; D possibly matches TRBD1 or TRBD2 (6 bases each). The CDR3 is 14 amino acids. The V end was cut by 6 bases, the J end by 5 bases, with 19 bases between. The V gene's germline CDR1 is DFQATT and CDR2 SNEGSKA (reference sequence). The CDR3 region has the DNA TGCAGTGCCGGAAAGGGGGGCCTCGGTGAGACCCAGTACTTC. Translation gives CSAGKGGLGETQYF.

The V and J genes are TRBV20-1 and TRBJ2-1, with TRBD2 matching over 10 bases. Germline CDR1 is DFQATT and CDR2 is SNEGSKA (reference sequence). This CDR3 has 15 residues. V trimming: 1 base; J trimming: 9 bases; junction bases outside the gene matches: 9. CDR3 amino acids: CSARGLAGVGVEQFF. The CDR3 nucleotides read TGCAGTGCTAGAGGGCTAGCGGGAGTTGGTGTTGAGCAGTTCTTC.

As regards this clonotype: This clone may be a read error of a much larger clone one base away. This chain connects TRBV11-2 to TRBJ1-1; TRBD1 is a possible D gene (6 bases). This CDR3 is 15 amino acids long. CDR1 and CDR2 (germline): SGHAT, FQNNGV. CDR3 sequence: CASSPRGQMNTEAYF. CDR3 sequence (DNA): TGTGCCAGCAGCCCCCGAGGACAGATGAACACTGAAGCTTACTTT.

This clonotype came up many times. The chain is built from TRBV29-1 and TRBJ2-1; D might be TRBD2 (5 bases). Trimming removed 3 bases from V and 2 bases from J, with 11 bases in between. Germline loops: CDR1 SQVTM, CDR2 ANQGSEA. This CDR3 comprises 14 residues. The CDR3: CSVESAGAYNEQFF. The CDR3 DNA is TGCAGCGTTGAGTCGGCGGGTGCCTACAATGAGCAGTTCTTC.

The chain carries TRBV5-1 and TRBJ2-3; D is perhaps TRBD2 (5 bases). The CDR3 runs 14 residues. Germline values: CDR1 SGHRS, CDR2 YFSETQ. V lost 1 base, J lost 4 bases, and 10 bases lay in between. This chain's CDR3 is CASSLRGSSDTQYF. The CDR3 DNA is TGCGCCAGCAGCTTGAGAGGGAGCTCAGATACGCAGTATTTT.

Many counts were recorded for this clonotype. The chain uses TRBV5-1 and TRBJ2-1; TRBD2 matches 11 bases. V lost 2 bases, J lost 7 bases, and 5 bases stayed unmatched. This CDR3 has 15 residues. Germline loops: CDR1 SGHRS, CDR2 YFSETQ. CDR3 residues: CASSLLAGARNEQFF. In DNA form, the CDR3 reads TGCGCCAGCAGCTTACTAGCGGGAGCTCGGAATGAGCAGTTCTTC.